Shown below are 5 T cell receptor beta chains from a single sample sequenced in a study of blood T cell repertoires in COVID-19. Clones were sequenced by immunoSEQ multiplex PCR, and TCRdb holds only the in-frame ones, with some missing. Of fewer than 250,000 clones in the sample, roughly 84% were seen once. Sequenced input: PBMCs or T cells enriched from blood (not recorded which). The receptor set was obtained from a young man in a cohort exposed to, infected with or recovered from COVID-19 (not recorded which).

V is TRBV7-6 and J is TRBJ2-1; TRBD2 might be the D (5 bases). V was shortened by 2 bases and J by 7 bases, with 15 bases between the two germline ends. The germline V gene encodes CDR1 SGHVS and CDR2 FNYEAQ. The CDR3 is 15 amino acids. CDR3 residues: CASSLRMAERNEQFF. The CDR3 DNA is TGTGCCAGCAGCTTAAGGATGGCGGAGCGGAATGAGCAGTTCTTC.

The gene calls are TRBV7-3 and TRBJ2-1; perhaps TRBD2 as D (6 bases). The V end was cut by 2 bases, the J end by 11 bases, with 19 bases between. CDR1 is SGHTA, CDR2 FQGTGA, per germline. The CDR3 is 15 residues long. The CDR3 here is CASSLPEGKGSKQFF. CDR3 in DNA: TGTGCCAGCAGCTTACCGGAGGGTAAAGGCTCTAAGCAGTTCTTC.

As regards this clone: Other DNA sequences in this specimen translate into the identical CDR3. The chain combines TRBV7-2 with TRBJ1-1; a possible D gene is TRBD1 (6 bases). The germline gives CDR1 SGHTA, CDR2 FQGNSA. The ends were cut back, 0 bases at V and 4 bases at J, with 6 bases in the middle. The CDR3 consists of 13 residues. The CDR3 region is CASSLAQGTEAFF. The CDR3 DNA is TGTGCCAGCAGCTTAGCACAGGGCACTGAAGCTTTCTTT.

The gene calls are TRBV24-1 and TRBJ1-5; D not resolved. Germline CDR1 reads KGHDR; CDR2 reads SFDVKD. Trimming pared 7 bases from V and 6 bases from J, leaving 12 bases between. This CDR3 has 13 residues. The CDR3 coding sequence is TGTGCCACCAGCCACGGGCGGGGTCAGCCCCAGCATTTT. This gives the protein CATSHGRGQPQHF.

The rearrangement uses TRBV7-9 and TRBJ2-1; 12 bases map to TRBD1. The CDR3 runs 17 residues. Germline CDR1 reads SEHNR; CDR2 reads FQNEAQ (reference sequence). V trimming: 1 base; J trimming: 5 bases; junction bases outside the gene matches: 6. Here the CDR3 DNA reads TGTGCCAGCAGCTTAGACCCGGGACAGGGGGCAGACAATGAGCAGTTCTTC. Residues: CASSLDPGQGADNEQFF.